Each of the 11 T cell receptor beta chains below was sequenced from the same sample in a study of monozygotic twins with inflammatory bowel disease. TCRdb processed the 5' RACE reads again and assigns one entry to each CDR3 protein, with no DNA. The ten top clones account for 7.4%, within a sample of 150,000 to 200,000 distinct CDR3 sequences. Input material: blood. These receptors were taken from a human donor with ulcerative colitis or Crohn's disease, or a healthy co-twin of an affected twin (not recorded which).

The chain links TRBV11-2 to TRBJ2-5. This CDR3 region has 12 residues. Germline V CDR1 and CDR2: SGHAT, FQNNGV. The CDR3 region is CASSTTLETQYF. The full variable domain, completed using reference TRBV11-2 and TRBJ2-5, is EAGVAQSPRYKIIEKRQSVAFWCNPISGHATLYWYQQILGQGPKLLIQFQNNGVVDDSQLPKDRFSAERLKGVDSTLKIQPAKLEDSAVYLCASSTTLETQYFGPGTRLLVL.

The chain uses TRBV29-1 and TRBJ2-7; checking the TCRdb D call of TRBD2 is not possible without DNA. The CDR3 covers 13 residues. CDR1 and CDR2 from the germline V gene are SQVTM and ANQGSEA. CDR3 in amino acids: CSALAGLSYEQYF.

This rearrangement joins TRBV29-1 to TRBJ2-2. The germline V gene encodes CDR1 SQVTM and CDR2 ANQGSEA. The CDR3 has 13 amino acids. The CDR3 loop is CSVDRANTGELFF.

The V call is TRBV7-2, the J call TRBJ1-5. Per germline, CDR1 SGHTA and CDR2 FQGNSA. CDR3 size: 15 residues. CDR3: CASSLASYSNQPQQF.

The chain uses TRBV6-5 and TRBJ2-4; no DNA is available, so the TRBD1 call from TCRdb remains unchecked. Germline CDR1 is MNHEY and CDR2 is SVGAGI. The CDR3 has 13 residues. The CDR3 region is CASTPPAKNIQYF.

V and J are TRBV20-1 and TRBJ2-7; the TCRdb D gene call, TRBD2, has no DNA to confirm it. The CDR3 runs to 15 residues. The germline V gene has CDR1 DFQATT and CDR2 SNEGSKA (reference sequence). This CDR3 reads CSALGATSGSYEQYF.

CDR3 region: CASSFQKRTSGSSTDTQYF. The rearrangement uses TRBV11-2 and TRBJ2-3; TCRdb picks TRBD2, but there is no DNA to check that call. Germline values: CDR1 SGHAT, CDR2 FQNNGV. This CDR3 region has 19 residues. Drawing the rest from reference TRBV11-2 and TRBJ2-3, the complete variable domain is EAGVAQSPRYKIIEKRQSVAFWCNPISGHATLYWYQQILGQGPKLLIQFQNNGVVDDSQLPKDRFSAERLKGVDSTLKIQPAKLEDSAVYLCASSFQKRTSGSSTDTQYFGPGTRLTVL.

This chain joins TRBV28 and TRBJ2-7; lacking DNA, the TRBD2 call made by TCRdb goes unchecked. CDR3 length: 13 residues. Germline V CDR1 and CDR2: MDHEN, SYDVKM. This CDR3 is CASRTSPGTQPYF.

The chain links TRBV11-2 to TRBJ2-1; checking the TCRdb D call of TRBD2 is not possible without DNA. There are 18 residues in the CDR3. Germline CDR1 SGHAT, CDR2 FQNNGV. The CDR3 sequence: CASSLVMGLAGGRNEQFF.

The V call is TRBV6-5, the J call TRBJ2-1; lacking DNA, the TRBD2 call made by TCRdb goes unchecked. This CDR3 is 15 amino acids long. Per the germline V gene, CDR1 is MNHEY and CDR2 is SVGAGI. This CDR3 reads CASSYGGVVGIEQFF.

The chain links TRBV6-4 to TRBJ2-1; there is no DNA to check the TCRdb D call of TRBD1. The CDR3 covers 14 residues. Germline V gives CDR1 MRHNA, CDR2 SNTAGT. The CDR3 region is CASSPGQGASEQFF.